Listed below are T cell receptor beta chains from one sample, sequenced in a study of PD-1 blockade in classical Hodgkin lymphoma. The protocol was immunoSEQ multiplex PCR, while the TCRdb copy is restricted to in-frame clones and leaves out a portion. The repertoire holds tens of thousands of clones, with roughly 80% as singletons. Sequenced here: peripheral blood mononuclear cells (PBMCs), sampled before the fourth cycle of nivolumab. These receptors came from a human donor with classical Hodgkin lymphoma. The CDR3 runs from the conserved cysteine through the conserved F or W. The order of the fields is V gene, J gene, D gene, CDR3 length, clone size, CDR3 protein, CDR3 DNA. D genes are given only for firm matches. Not all rows give a size; the values are once, few, many and, for expanded clones, a class.

TRBV2	TRBJ2-7	NA	13	once	CASSLDSTYEQYF	TGTGCCAGCAGTCTGGACAGTACCTACGAGCAGTACTTC
TRBV2	TRBJ2-6	NA	14	NA	CASTRVAGANVLTF	TGTGCCAGTACCCGGGTCGCTGGGGCCAACGTCCTGACTTTC
TRBV5-1	TRBJ1-1	NA	16	NA	CASSFLQGNRGTEAFF	TGCGCCAGCAGCTTCCTCCAAGGGAATAGGGGAACTGAAGCTTTCTTT
TRBV11-1	TRBJ2-1	NA	18	once	CASSLERYGASSYNEQFF	TGTGCCAGCAGCTTAGAACGTTACGGGGCAAGCTCCTACAATGAGCAGTTCTTC
TRBV11-3	TRBJ2-3	NA	13	NA	CASSLVGADTQYF	TGTGCCAGCAGCTTAGTAGGGGCAGATACGCAGTATTTT
TRBV5-4	TRBJ2-3	TRBD2	18	NA	CASSLVPLAGSGTDTQYF	TGTGCCAGCAGCTTGGTTCCACTAGCGGGAAGTGGCACAGATACGCAGTATTTT
TRBV27	TRBJ1-6	TRBD1	17	few	CASRPANRGRDNSPLHF	TGTGCCAGCAGGCCAGCCAACAGGGGACGAGATAATTCACCCCTCCACTTT
TRBV10-2	TRBJ1-1	NA	13	NA	CASSGPGITEAFF	TGCGCCAGCAGCGGACCGGGGATTACTGAAGCTTTCTTT
TRBV12-5	TRBJ2-5	NA	13	few	CASGLGNEETQYF	TGTGCTAGTGGGCTAGGAAATGAAGAGACCCAGTACTTC
TRBV5-4	TRBJ2-5	NA	15	NA	CASTPGGGFRETQYF	TGTGCCAGCACCCCCGGTGGGGGATTTCGAGAGACCCAGTACTTC
TRBV6-1	TRBJ2-7	NA	14	NA	CASRTQGSGYEQYF	TGTGCCAGCAGGACGCAGGGGAGTGGCTACGAGCAGTACTTC
TRBV11-2	TRBJ2-1	NA	13	NA	CASSPELYNEQFF	TGTGCCAGCAGCCCCGAACTCTACAATGAGCAGTTCTTC
TRBV9	TRBJ1-4	NA	15	NA	CASSVGDGLGEKLFF	TGTGCCAGCAGCGTAGGGGACGGACTGGGTGAAAAACTGTTTTTT
TRBV5-1	TRBJ2-1	NA	18	NA	CASSLGGYGSLSDNEQFF	TGCGCCAGCAGCTTAGGGGGATACGGGAGCCTCTCGGACAATGAGCAGTTCTTC
TRBV11-2	TRBJ2-1	NA	17	NA	CASSLDLGPFSYNEQFF	TGTGCCAGCAGCTTAGATCTAGGGCCGTTCTCCTACAATGAGCAGTTCTTC
TRBV5-1	TRBJ2-1	TRBD2	16	NA	CASHRPGGGPENEQFF	TGCGCCAGCCACCGCCCGGGCGGGGGGCCGGAAAATGAGCAGTTCTTC
TRBV19	TRBJ2-2	TRBD1	17	few	CASSSPPGTGPTGELFF	TGTGCCAGTAGTAGCCCGCCGGGGACAGGTCCCACCGGGGAGCTGTTTTTT
TRBV1	TRBJ2-3	NA	22	NA	CTSSQECEGLAGVSRSTDTQYF	TGCACCAGCAGCCAAGAGTGCGAGGGGCTAGCGGGGGTAAGTCGAAGCACAGATACGCAGTATTTT
TRBV27	TRBJ1-2	NA	12	NA	CASIRGDYGYTF	TGTGCCAGCATTCGGGGCGACTATGGCTACACCTTC
TRBV19	TRBJ1-2	TRBD1	16	NA	CASSTWGGQGYYGYTF	TGTGCCAGTAGTACTTGGGGCGGACAGGGCTACTATGGCTACACCTTC
TRBV5-1	TRBJ2-5	NA	14	NA	CASSPGSTQETQYF	TGCGCCAGCAGCCCCGGGAGCACCCAAGAGACCCAGTACTTC
TRBV11-2	TRBJ2-3	TRBD1	17	many	CASGRQGAMGRTDTQYF	TGTGCCAGTGGGCGGCAGGGGGCCATGGGGCGCACAGATACGCAGTATTTT
TRBV28	TRBJ1-1	NA	17	NA	CASSLCLRDLVDTEAFF	TGTGCCAGCAGTTTATGTCTTCGGGACCTTGTTGACACTGAAGCTTTCTTT